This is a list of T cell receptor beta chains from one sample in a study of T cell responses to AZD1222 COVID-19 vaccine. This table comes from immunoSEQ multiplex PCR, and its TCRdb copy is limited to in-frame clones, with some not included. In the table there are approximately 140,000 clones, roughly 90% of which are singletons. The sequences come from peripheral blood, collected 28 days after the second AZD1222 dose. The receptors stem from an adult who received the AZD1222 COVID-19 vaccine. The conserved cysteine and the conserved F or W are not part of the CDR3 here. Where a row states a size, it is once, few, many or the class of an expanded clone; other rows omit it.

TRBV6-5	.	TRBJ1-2	ASSSLEDRPYGYT
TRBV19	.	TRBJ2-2	ASSSSALLTGELF
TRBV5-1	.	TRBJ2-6	ASSFNSGVSGANVLT
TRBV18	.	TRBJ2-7	ASSAGGLDEQY
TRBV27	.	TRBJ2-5	ASSSTWGQEETQY
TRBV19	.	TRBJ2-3	ASSETFSTDTQY
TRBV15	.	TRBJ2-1	ATSRRTGHNEQF
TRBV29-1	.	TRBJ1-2	SVAGTRSNYGYT
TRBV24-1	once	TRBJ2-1	ATSDLALAGGNEQF
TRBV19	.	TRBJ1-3	ASSWGLSSGNTIY
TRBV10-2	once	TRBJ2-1	ASRGLAGDEQF
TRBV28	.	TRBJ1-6	ASSFRTGMNNSPLH
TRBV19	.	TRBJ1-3	ASSMTGEGGNTIY